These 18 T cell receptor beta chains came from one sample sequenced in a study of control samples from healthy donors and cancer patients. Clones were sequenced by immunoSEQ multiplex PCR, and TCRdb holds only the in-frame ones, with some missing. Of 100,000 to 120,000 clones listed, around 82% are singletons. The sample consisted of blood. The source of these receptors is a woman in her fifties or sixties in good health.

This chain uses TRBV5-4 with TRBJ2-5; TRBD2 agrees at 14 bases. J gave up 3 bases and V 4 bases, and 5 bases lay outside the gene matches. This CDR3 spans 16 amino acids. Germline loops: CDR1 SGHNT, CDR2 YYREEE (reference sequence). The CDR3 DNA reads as TGTGCCAGCAGCGCCCCGGGACTAGCGGGGGAAGAGACCCAGTACTTC. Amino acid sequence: CASSAPGLAGEETQYF.

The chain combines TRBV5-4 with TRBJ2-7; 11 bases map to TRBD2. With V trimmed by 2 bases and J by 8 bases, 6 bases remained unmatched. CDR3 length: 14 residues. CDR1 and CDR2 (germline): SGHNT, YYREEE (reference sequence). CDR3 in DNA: TGTGCCAGCAGCTTTAGGACTAGCGGGTCCAAGCAGTACTTC. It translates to CASSFRTSGSKQYF. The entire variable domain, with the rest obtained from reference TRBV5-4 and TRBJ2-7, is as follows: ETGVTQSPTHLIKTRGQQVTLRCSSQSGHNTVSWYQQALGQGPQFIFQYYREEENGRGNFPPRFSGLQFPNYSSELNVNALELDDSALYLCASSFRTSGSKQYFGPGTRLTVT.

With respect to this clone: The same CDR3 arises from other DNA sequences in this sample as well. The CDR3 reads CASSLGPGGDGYTF. DNA of the CDR3: TGTGCCAGCAGCTTAGGGCCCGGGGGGGACGGCTACACCTTC. The chain recombines TRBV7-3 with TRBJ1-2; D may be TRBD1 (5 bases). The CDR3 totals 14 residues. The germline V gene has CDR1 SGHTA and CDR2 FQGTGA. V was cut by 2 bases and J by 8 bases, with 15 bases left in between.

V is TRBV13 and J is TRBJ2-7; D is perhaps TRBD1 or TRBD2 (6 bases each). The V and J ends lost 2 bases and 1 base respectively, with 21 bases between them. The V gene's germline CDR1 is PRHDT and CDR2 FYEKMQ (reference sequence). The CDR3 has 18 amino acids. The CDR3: CASSLTLNGGPPSYEQYF. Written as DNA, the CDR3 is TGTGCCAGCAGCTTAACCCTCAACGGGGGCCCTCCTTCCTACGAGCAGTACTTC.

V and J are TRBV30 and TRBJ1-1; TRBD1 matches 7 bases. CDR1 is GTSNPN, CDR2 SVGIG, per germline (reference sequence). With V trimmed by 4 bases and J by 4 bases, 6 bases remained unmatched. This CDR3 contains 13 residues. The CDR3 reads CAWTRGGPTEAFF. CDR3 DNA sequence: TGTGCCTGGACTCGAGGGGGCCCCACTGAAGCTTTCTTT.

CDR3: CASSVGAFQETQYF. CDR3 bases: TGTGCCAGCAGCGTAGGGGCATTTCAAGAGACCCAGTACTTC. The chain has TRBV9 and TRBJ2-5; D gene unclear. The CDR3 length is 14 residues. Per germline, CDR1 SGDLS and CDR2 YYNGEE. Trimming took off 0 bases at V and 2 bases at J, with 8 bases between the two ends.

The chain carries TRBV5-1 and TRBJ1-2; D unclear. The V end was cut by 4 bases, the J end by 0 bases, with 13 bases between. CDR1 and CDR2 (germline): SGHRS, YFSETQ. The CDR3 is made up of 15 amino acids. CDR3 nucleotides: TGCGCCAGCAGCCTGGATCCCGGGGCTAACTATGGCTACACCTTC. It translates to CASSLDPGANYGYTF.

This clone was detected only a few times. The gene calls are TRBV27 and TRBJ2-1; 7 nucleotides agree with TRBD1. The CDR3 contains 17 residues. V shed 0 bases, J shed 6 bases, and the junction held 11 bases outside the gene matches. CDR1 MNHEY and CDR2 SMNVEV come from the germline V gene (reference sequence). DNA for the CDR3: TGTGCCAGCAGTTTATCAGGGGGCAGGTGGGCTTTCAATGAGCAGTTCTTC. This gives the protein CASSLSGGRWAFNEQFF.

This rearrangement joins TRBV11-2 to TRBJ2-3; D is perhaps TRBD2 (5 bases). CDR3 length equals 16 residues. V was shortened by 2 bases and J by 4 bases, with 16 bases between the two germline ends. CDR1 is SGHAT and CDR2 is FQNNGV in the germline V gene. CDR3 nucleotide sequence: TGTGCCAGCAGCTTACAGCCACCGGGGTCCTCAGATACGCAGTATTTT. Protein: CASSLQPPGSSDTQYF.

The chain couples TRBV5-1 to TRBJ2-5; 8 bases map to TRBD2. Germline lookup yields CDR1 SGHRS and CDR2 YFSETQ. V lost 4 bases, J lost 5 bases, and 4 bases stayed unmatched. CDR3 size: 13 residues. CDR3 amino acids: CASSREGLETQYF. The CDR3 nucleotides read TGCGCCAGCAGCCGGGAGGGCCTGGAGACCCAGTACTTC.

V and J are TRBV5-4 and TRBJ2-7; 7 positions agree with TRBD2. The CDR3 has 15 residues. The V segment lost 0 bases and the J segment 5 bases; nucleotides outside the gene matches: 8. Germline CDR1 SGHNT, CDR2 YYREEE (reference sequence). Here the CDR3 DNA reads TGTGCCAGCAGCTTGGGGGGGACTACCAGGGACGAGCAGTACTTC. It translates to CASSLGGTTRDEQYF.

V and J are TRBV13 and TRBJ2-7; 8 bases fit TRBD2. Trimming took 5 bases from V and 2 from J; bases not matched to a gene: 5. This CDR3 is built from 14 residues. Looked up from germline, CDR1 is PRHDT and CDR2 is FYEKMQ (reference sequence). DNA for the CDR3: TGTGCCAGCAGCCGAGAGCGGGGGCCCTACGAGCAGTACTTC. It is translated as CASSRERGPYEQYF.

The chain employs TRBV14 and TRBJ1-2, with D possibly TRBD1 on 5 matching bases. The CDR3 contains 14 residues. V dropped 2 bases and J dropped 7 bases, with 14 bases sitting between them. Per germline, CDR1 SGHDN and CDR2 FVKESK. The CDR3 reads CASSQRRGGFGYTF. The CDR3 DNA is TGTGCCAGCAGCCAAAGGAGGGGAGGGTTTGGCTACACCTTC.

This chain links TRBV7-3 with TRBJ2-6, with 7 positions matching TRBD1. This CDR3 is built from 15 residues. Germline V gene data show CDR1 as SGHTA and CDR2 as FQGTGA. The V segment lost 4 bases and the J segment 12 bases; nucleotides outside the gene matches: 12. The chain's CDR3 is CASSSPSTGSAVLTF. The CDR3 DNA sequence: TGTGCCAGCAGCTCTCCCTCGACAGGGTCAGCCGTCCTGACTTTC.

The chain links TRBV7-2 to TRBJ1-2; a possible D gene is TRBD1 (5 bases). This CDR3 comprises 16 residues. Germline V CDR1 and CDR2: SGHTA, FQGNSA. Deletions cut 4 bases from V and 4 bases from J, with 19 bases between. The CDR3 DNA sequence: TGTGCCAGCAGCTCATCATCAGGGTTCCGACCCTATGGCTACACCTTC. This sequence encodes CASSSSSGFRPYGYTF. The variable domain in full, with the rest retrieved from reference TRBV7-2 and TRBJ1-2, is GAGVSQSPSNKVTEKGKDVELRCDPISGHTALYWYRQSLGQGLEFLIYFQGNSAPDKSGLPSDRFSAERTGGSVSTLTIQRTQQEDSAVYLCASSSSSGFRPYGYTFGSGTRLTVV.

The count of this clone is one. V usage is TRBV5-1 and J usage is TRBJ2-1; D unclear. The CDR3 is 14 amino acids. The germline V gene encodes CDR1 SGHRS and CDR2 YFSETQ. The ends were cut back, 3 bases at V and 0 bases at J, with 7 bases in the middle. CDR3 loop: CASSSKSSYNEQFF. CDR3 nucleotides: TGCGCCAGCAGCTCGAAAAGCTCCTACAATGAGCAGTTCTTC.

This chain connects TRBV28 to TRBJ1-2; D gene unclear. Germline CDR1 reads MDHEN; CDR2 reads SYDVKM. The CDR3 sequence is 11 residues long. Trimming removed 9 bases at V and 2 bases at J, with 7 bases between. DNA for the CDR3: TGTGCCAGTCGATCGAACTATGGCTACACCTTC. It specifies CASRSNYGYTF.

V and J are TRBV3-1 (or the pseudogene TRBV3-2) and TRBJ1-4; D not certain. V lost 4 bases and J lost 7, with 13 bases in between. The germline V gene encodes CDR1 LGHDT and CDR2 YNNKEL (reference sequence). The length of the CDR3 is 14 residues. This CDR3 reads CASSPRGAVEKLFF. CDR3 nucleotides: TGTGCCAGCAGCCCCCGGGGTGCCGTTGAAAAACTGTTTTTT.